A single sample gave rise to the 9 T cell receptor beta chains below, sequenced in a study of cytomegalovirus exposure and HLA in healthy donors. The PCR ran on 60 Vbeta and 13 Jbeta primers. TCRdb keeps only in-frame clones here, not all; method: immunoSEQ multiplex PCR. The sample carries 85,000 to 120,000 clones, 65% to 75% recorded once. The sequencing input was PBMCs. These receptors were taken from a female donor in good health and CMV-seronegative.

CDR3 coding DNA: TGTGCCAGTACGCTAGCGGAACCAAGCACAGATACGCAGTATTTT. Translation gives CASTLAEPSTDTQYF. V is TRBV11-1 and J is TRBJ2-3, with 7 positions matching TRBD2. With V trimmed by 9 bases and J by 0 bases, 9 bases remained unmatched. CDR3 size: 15 residues. Germline assignment: CDR1 SGHAT and CDR2 FQDESV (reference sequence).

The chain uses TRBV28 and TRBJ1-5; tentatively, D is TRBD1 (5 bases). The CDR3 sequence is 16 residues long. Trimming stripped 7 bases from V and 0 bases from J, with 16 bases between. CDR1 and CDR2 (germline): MDHEN, SYDVKM. CDR3 nucleotides: TGTGCCAGCACCGACAGCGTCCTCGATAGCAATCAGCCCCAGCATTTT. It translates to CASTDSVLDSNQPQHF.

The chain has TRBV7-9 and TRBJ1-2; TRBD1 is a possible D gene (6 bases). Germline assignment: CDR1 SEHNR and CDR2 FQNEAQ (reference sequence). Trimming cost V 1 base and J 0 bases, with 9 bases left between them. CDR3 size: 15 residues. This CDR3 reads CASSLGTDANYGYTF. CDR3 DNA sequence: TGTGCCAGCAGCTTAGGGACAGACGCTAACTATGGCTACACCTTC. Full variable domain (rest looked up from reference TRBV7-9 and TRBJ1-2): DTGVSQNPRHKITKRGQNVTFRCDPISEHNRLYWYRQTLGQGPEFLTYFQNEAQLEKSRLLSDRFSAERPKGSFSTLEIQRTEQGDSAMYLCASSLGTDANYGYTFGSGTRLTVV.

The rearrangement joins TRBV4-3 to TRBJ2-3; tentatively, D is TRBD2 (5 bases). Germline CDR1 LGHNA, CDR2 YSLEER. The CDR3 extends over 13 amino acids. V was cut by 1 base and J by 4 bases, with 6 bases left in between. The CDR3 sequence: CASSQAGADTQYF. The DNA for the CDR3 is TGCGCCAGCAGCCAAGCCGGGGCAGATACGCAGTATTTT.

In this sample, this clone turned up a few times. This chain links TRBV4-2 with TRBJ2-2, with TRBD2 identical over 7 bases. V shed 4 bases and J 0 bases; nucleotides not matched to a gene: 5. This CDR3 is built from 16 residues. The V gene's germline CDR1 is LGHNA and CDR2 YNFKEQ. CDR3 in DNA: TGTGCCAGCAGCCCTGCTAGCGGTACGAACACCGGGGAGCTGTTTTTT. It specifies CASSPASGTNTGELFF.

V gene TRBV7-2 combines with J gene TRBJ2-2; 12 nucleotides line up with TRBD2. The CDR3 contains 16 residues. In germline, CDR1 is SGHTA, CDR2 FQGNSA. Trimming cost V 4 bases and J 6 bases; bases outside gene matches: 6. Written as DNA, the CDR3 is TGTGCCAGCAGCTCCCAGACTAGCGGGAGACCCGGGGAGCTGTTTTTT. Amino acids: CASSSQTSGRPGELFF.

This chain links TRBV7-9 with TRBJ2-7; TRBD1 agrees at 7 bases. Germline-derived CDR1 and CDR2 are SEHNR and FQNEAQ (reference sequence). This CDR3 contains 14 residues. Trimming took 4 bases from V and 4 from J; bases not matched to a gene: 7. The CDR3 nucleotides are TGTGCCAGCAGCTCTTCCGGGACAGAGTACGAGCAGTACTTC. Encoded protein: CASSSSGTEYEQYF.

This clone was counted only a few times. The chain links TRBV28 to TRBJ1-5, with D maybe TRBD1 (6 bases). The CDR3 has 17 amino acids. Trimming took 5 bases from V and 1 from J, leaving 18 bases between them. Per the germline V gene, CDR1 is MDHEN and CDR2 is SYDVKM. The DNA of the CDR3 is TGTGCCAGCAGTACTGTGGGGGGGGGCGCGAGCAATCAGCCCCAGCATTTT. Its protein product is CASSTVGGGASNQPQHF.

This rearrangement joins TRBV7-8 to TRBJ2-7; D is perhaps TRBD2 (6 bases). The germline V gene encodes CDR1 SGHVS and CDR2 FQNEAQ. The CDR3 loop spans 15 amino acids. The germline V and J ends were trimmed by 4 bases and 2 bases, with 15 bases remaining between them. Here the CDR3 reads CASSSEVRGTYEQYF. The CDR3, as DNA: TGTGCCAGCAGCTCAGAGGTGCGGGGCACCTACGAGCAGTACTTC.